The 22 T cell receptor beta chains below come from one sample, sequenced in a study of shared clonotypes between healthy human individuals. Sequencing used immunoSEQ multiplex PCR; TCRdb keeps in-frame clones, though not all of them. Among 600,000 to 750,000 clones listed, approximately 77% were seen once. Sequences were obtained from memory CD4+ T cells sorted from blood. Indicated subset: CD45RA-negative fraction. The source of these receptors is a woman in her twenties or thirties in good health.

The chain uses TRBV18 and TRBJ2-7; 9 bases align to TRBD2. CDR3 length equals 17 residues. Germline CDR1 is KGHSH and CDR2 is LQKENI. V lost 3 bases and J lost 2; bases outside the gene matches: 11. The CDR3 coding sequence is TGTGCCAGCTCACCGCTTCCACGTGGCGGGAGGGCCTACGAGCAGTACTTC. This encodes CASSPLPRGGRAYEQYF.

The chain combines TRBV19 with TRBJ1-5, with 9 bases that match TRBD1. Germline trimming cut 0 bases from V and 4 bases from J; bases unmatched to any gene: 10. Germline CDR1 and CDR2: LNHDA and SQIVND (reference sequence). CDR3 length equals 18 residues. DNA for the CDR3: TGTGCCAGTAGTATAGACCCCCAACGACAGGGGGTAAATCAGCCCCAGCATTTT. Translated: CASSIDPQRQGVNQPQHF.

This sequence joins TRBV25-1 and TRBJ2-3; D perhaps matches TRBD1 (5 bases). There are 15 residues in the CDR3. V was cut by 6 bases and J by 4 bases, with 17 bases left in between. CDR1 is MGHDK and CDR2 is SYGVNS in the germline V gene. CDR3 in DNA: TGTGCCAGCAGAGACGTCGCTCTAGGGGCAGATACGCAGTATTTT. Translation: CASRDVALGADTQYF.

The CDR3 sequence is CASSMAPPTNYGYTF. The DNA for the CDR3 is TGTGCCAGTAGTATGGCACCCCCAACTAACTATGGCTACACCTTC. The chain combines TRBV19 with TRBJ1-2; D not certain. The CDR3 runs 15 residues. Germline CDR1 reads LNHDA; CDR2 reads SQIVND (reference sequence). V lost 3 bases, J lost 0 bases, and 11 bases lay in between.

This clone was counted only a few times. The rearrangement links TRBV27 to TRBJ2-3; 10 positions match TRBD1. The CDR3 is 15 amino acids. CDR1 MNHEY and CDR2 SMNVEV come from the germline V gene (reference sequence). The trim removed 3 bases at V and 8 bases at J, leaving 8 bases unmatched. CDR3 in DNA: TGTGCCAGCAGTTTCCGGGACAGGGGTCCGGGTACGCAGTATTTT. It is translated as CASSFRDRGPGTQYF.

This clone was counted only a few times. The genes are TRBV11-2 and TRBJ1-2; D gene unclear. Trimming took off 1 base at V and 8 bases at J, with 11 bases between the two ends. This CDR3 contains 13 residues. The germline CDR1 and CDR2 sequences are SGHAT and FQNNGV. CDR3 in amino acids: CASSLVGLEGYTF. CDR3 bases: TGTGCCAGCAGCTTAGTAGGTCTAGAAGGCTACACCTTC. Drawing the rest from reference TRBV11-2 and TRBJ1-2, the complete variable domain is EAGVAQSPRYKIIEKRQSVAFWCNPISGHATLYWYQQILGQGPKLLIQFQNNGVVDDSQLPKDRFSAERLKGVDSTLKIQPAKLEDSAVYLCASSLVGLEGYTFGSGTRLTVV.

This clone turned up a few times. The rearrangement uses TRBV29-1 and TRBJ2-3, with no clear D. The germline V gene encodes CDR1 SQVTM and CDR2 ANQGSEA. V lost 7 bases, J lost 6 bases, and 11 bases lay in between. The CDR3 runs to 11 residues. The CDR3 coding sequence is TGCAGCGCGAAGATTTTTGATACGCAGTATTTT. Translating gives CSAKIFDTQYF.

The table lists this clone with a few counts. The CDR3 sequence is CASTPPLGNQPQHF. CDR3 in DNA: TGTGCCAGTACCCCTCCTCTCGGCAATCAGCCCCAGCATTTT. This chain links TRBV19 with TRBJ1-5; D unclear. The CDR3 is 14 residues long. The V gene lost 7 bases and the J gene lost 2 bases, with 12 bases spanning the gap. From germline, CDR1 is LNHDA and CDR2 SQIVND (reference sequence).

The chain combines TRBV19 with TRBJ1-3, with 8 bases matching TRBD1. This CDR3 has 15 residues. V trimming: 9 bases; J trimming: 6 bases; junction bases outside the gene matches: 13. Germline CDR1 and CDR2: LNHDA and SQIVND (reference sequence). CDR3 region: CASRGAGGASNTIYF. CDR3 in DNA: TGTGCCAGCAGGGGCGCAGGGGGCGCGTCAAACACCATATATTTT.

The chain carries TRBV9 and TRBJ2-7; D perhaps matches TRBD1 (6 bases). Trimming removed 0 bases at V and 0 bases at J, with 10 bases between. Per germline, CDR1 SGDLS and CDR2 YYNGEE. The CDR3 has 15 residues. CDR3 nucleotides: TGTGCCAGCAGCGTAGGACAGGCGAGCTCCTACGAGCAGTACTTC. Translated: CASSVGQASSYEQYF.

This rearrangement joins TRBV5-4 to TRBJ1-3; D possibly corresponds to TRBD1 (6 bases). This CDR3 comprises 13 residues. The germline V and J ends were trimmed by 4 bases and 11 bases, with 16 bases remaining between them. Germline V gene lookup returns CDR1 SGHNT and CDR2 YYREEE (reference sequence). The CDR3 here is CASSPQGSDAIYF. CDR3 nucleotides: TGTGCCAGCAGCCCGCAGGGGTCGGACGCCATATATTTT.

This sequence joins TRBV10-2 and TRBJ1-5, with D possibly TRBD1 on 6 matching bases. The CDR3 runs to 14 residues. V gave up 4 bases and J gave up 4 bases, with 11 bases separating them. Germline CDR1 is WSHSY and CDR2 is SAAADI. The CDR3 region has the DNA TGCGCCAGCAGTGCACAGGGTAGGAATCAGCCCCAGCATTTT. It yields the protein CASSAQGRNQPQHF.

This clone showed up just once. J is TRBJ1-2 and V is TRBV19; D gene uncertain. Germline V gene data show CDR1 as LNHDA and CDR2 as SQIVND (reference sequence). This CDR3 comprises 14 residues. With 3 bases removed from V and 6 bases from J, the gap between germline ends came to 14 bases. The CDR3: CASSIWSSANGYTF. In nucleotides, the CDR3 is TGTGCCAGTAGTATTTGGTCCTCGGCGAATGGCTACACCTTC.

The V gene is TRBV6-6, the J gene TRBJ2-7; 7 nucleotides match TRBD1. The CDR3 contains 15 residues. Germline CDR1 and CDR2: MNHNY and SVGAGI (reference sequence). Trimming at V came to 6 bases and at J to 2 bases, leaving 10 bases not matched to a gene. The CDR3 spells CASRPQGVGPYEQYF. CDR3 nucleotide sequence: TGTGCCAGCAGACCTCAGGGGGTTGGCCCCTACGAGCAGTACTTC.

V gene TRBV6-5 combines with J gene TRBJ2-7; D may be TRBD1 or TRBD2 (5 bases each). The V end lost 6 bases, the J end lost 1 base, and 16 bases lay between the germline ends. Germline CDR1 and CDR2: MNHEY and SVGAGI. The CDR3 runs 15 residues. CDR3 sequence reads: CASRPGSWGSYEQYF. CDR3 coding DNA: TGTGCCAGCAGGCCCGGATCTTGGGGGTCCTACGAGCAGTACTTC.

V is TRBV7-2 and J is TRBJ2-5; 8 bases align to TRBD2. J gave up 2 bases and V 2 bases, and 1 base lay outside the gene matches. Germline lookup yields CDR1 SGHTA and CDR2 FQGNSA. This CDR3 comprises 14 residues. The CDR3 reads CASSLTSGQETQYF. CDR3 DNA: TGTGCCAGCAGCTTAACTAGCGGACAAGAGACCCAGTACTTC.

This clone was observed once. The rearrangement joins TRBV5-1 to TRBJ2-5; 7 bases match TRBD1. Germline lookup yields CDR1 SGHRS and CDR2 YFSETQ. The CDR3 runs 15 residues. V lost 5 bases and J lost 0; bases outside the gene matches: 7. CDR3 residues: CASRGPTGHQETQYF. The CDR3 bases are TGCGCCAGCAGGGGGCCGACAGGGCACCAAGAGACCCAGTACTTC. The full variable domain, its missing parts supplied by reference TRBV5-1 and TRBJ2-5, is KAGVTQTPRYLIKTRGQQVTLSCSPISGHRSVSWYQQTPGQGLQFLFEYFSETQRNKGNFPGRFSGRQFSNSRSEMNVSTLELGDSALYLCASRGPTGHQETQYFGPGTRLLVL.

The chain recombines TRBV19 with TRBJ2-2; TRBD2 aligns across 10 bases. CDR3 length: 17 residues. J lost 6 bases, V lost 6 bases, and 13 bases had no gene match. Germline V lookup: CDR1 LNHDA, CDR2 SQIVND (reference sequence). The DNA for the CDR3 is TGTGCCAGTAGACGCTCCCGGCTAGCGGGAGTGGCCGGGGAGCTGTTTTTT. Residues: CASRRSRLAGVAGELFF.

The chain is built from TRBV28 and TRBJ2-2; no reliable D call. Germline values: CDR1 MDHEN, CDR2 SYDVKM. CDR3 size: 15 residues. The ends were cut back, 10 bases at V and 4 bases at J, with 19 bases in the middle. CDR3 nucleotides: TGTGCCACAGCCCCGCGGCTACCGGCCACCGGGGAGCTGTTTTTT. Protein sequence: CATAPRLPATGELFF.

For the CDR3, the DNA is TGCGCCAGCAGTGAGTCGAAGGGGGGGAGAACTGAAGCTTTCTTT. Translating it yields CASSESKGGRTEAFF. This chain links TRBV10-1 with TRBJ1-1; maybe TRBD1 (6 bases). The germline V and J ends were trimmed by 0 bases and 5 bases, with 13 bases remaining between them. The CDR3 runs to 15 residues. The germline gives CDR1 WNHNN, CDR2 SYGVQD (reference sequence).

V usage is TRBV5-1 and J usage is TRBJ2-1; 9 positions agree with TRBD1. Germline assignment: CDR1 SGHRS and CDR2 YFSETQ. The CDR3 is 14 residues long. V lost 3 bases, J lost 8 bases, and 6 bases stayed unmatched. CDR3 sequence: CASSYTGQGYEQFF. In nucleotides, the CDR3 is TGCGCCAGCAGCTACACGGGACAGGGCTATGAGCAGTTCTTC.

The chain couples TRBV29-1 to TRBJ1-1; D remains ambiguous. V lost 7 bases, J lost 0 bases, and 9 bases lay in between. The CDR3 is 12 residues long. The germline V gene has CDR1 SQVTM and CDR2 ANQGSEA. CDR3 DNA: TGCAGCGCCAGGATGGTGAACACTGAAGCTTTCTTT. Translated, it gives CSARMVNTEAFF.